These 25 T cell receptor beta chains originate from one sample sequenced in a study. TCRdb analysed the 5' RACE reads with MiXCR anew, one entry per CDR3 protein. The table lists tens of thousands of distinct CDR3 sequences, about 25% of them singletons, with roughly 3.5% in the top ten. Sequenced input: naive CD4+ T cells sorted from a lymph node. This sample's subset: naive CD4+ T cells, CD4+CD45RA+CD25-. These receptors were obtained from a female donor with breast cancer.

The rearrangement uses TRBV6-5 and TRBJ2-3; TRBD2 matches at 8 bases. The V and J ends lost 0 bases and 4 bases, in that order; junction bases with no gene match: 6. The CDR3 has 16 amino acids. Germline CDR1 MNHEY, CDR2 SVGAGI. This chain's CDR3 is CASSYSQRELPDTQYF. Here the CDR3 DNA reads TGTGCCAGCAGTTACTCCCAGCGGGAGTTACCAGATACGCAGTATTTT.

The chain uses TRBV12-3 or TRBV12-4 and TRBJ1-3; D is undetermined. Trimming took off 6 bases at V and 8 bases at J, with 17 bases between the two ends. This CDR3 region has 14 residues. In nucleotides, the CDR3 is TGTGCCAGCAGCCCGAGAGGGAGGGCAGACACCATATATTTT. This translates into CASSPRGRADTIYF.

This clonotype was seen only a few times. V is TRBV27 and J is TRBJ1-1; D gene uncertain. The germline CDR1 and CDR2 sequences are MNHEY and SMNVEV (reference sequence). The CDR3 runs to 14 residues. The V and J ends lost 5 bases and 1 base respectively, with 11 bases between them. CDR3 protein: CASSPFRENTEAFF. The CDR3, as DNA: TGTGCCAGCAGTCCGTTTCGGGAGAACACTGAAGCTTTCTTT.

This clonotype appeared a few times. V is TRBV4-1 and J is TRBJ2-3, with TRBD2 as a possible D gene (5 bases). V gave up 2 bases and J gave up 2 bases, with 11 bases separating them. This CDR3 region has 15 residues. Germline CDR1 MGHRA, CDR2 YSYEKL. The CDR3 coding sequence is TGCGCCAGCAGCCAATTTCCGGGATCCACAGATACGCAGTATTTT. Translated, it gives CASSQFPGSTDTQYF.

Notes on this clonotype: This may be a read error: a much more frequent sequence differs by one nucleotide. V usage is TRBV5-1 and J usage is TRBJ2-3; D remains ambiguous. Germline lookup yields CDR1 SGHRS and CDR2 YFSETQ. The CDR3 length is 12 residues. CDR3 sequence: CASSNSEDTQCF. CDR3 DNA sequence: TGCGCCAGCAGCAATTCGGAAGATACGCAGTGTTTT.

This clonotype showed up just once. The rearrangement links TRBV6-2 or TRBV6-3 to TRBJ1-5; a possible D gene is TRBD1 (6 bases). Deletions cut 2 bases from V and 4 bases from J, with 12 bases between. Per germline, CDR1 MNHEY and CDR2 SVGEGT. CDR3 length equals 15 residues. The CDR3 reads CASSYTPDRNQPQHF. CDR3 in DNA: TGTGCCAGCAGTTACACCCCGGACAGAAATCAGCCCCAGCATTTT.

This clonotype was detected only a few times. The CDR3, as DNA: TGCAGTGCTAAGGACAGGGGGCGAGGCCGCACAGATACGCAGTATTTT. Protein: CSAKDRGRGRTDTQYF. The genes are TRBV20-1 and TRBJ2-3; TRBD1 matches at 11 bases. V gave up 4 bases and J gave up 1 base; unmatched junction bases: 7. This CDR3 comprises 16 residues. CDR1 is DFQATT, CDR2 SNEGSKA, per germline (reference sequence).

V and J are TRBV9 and TRBJ1-1; D is perhaps TRBD1 (5 bases). Germline V gives CDR1 SGDLS, CDR2 YYNGEE. With 1 base removed from V and 7 bases from J, the gap between germline ends came to 11 bases. The CDR3 runs to 13 residues. The CDR3 DNA is TGTGCCAGCAGCGTAACAGGAGAGAGTGAAGCTTTCTTT. This sequence encodes CASSVTGESEAFF.

V and J are TRBV7-9 and TRBJ2-2; 10 nucleotides match TRBD1. This CDR3 is 16 amino acids long. J lost 4 bases, V lost 5 bases, and 7 bases had no gene match. Germline CDR1 SEHNR, CDR2 FQNEAQ (reference sequence). As DNA, the CDR3 is TGTGCCAGCAGCGACGGGACAGGGGTTCGCACCGGGGAGCTGTTTTTT. Amino acids: CASSDGTGVRTGELFF.

On this clonotype itself: The junction and the germline gene differ at one end; a read error may be behind it. The V and J genes are TRBV7-3 and TRBJ2-1; D is possibly TRBD1 or TRBD2 (5 bases each). In germline, CDR1 is SGHTA, CDR2 FQGTGA. The CDR3 has 15 amino acids. In DNA, the CDR3 is TGTGCCAGCAGCTTAAAGGTGGGGGTCTACAGTGAGCAGTTCTTC. Translated, it gives CASSLKVGVYSEQFF.

This clonotype appeared many times. J is TRBJ2-3 and V is TRBV29-1; 10 positions match TRBD2. Per the germline V gene, CDR1 is SQVTM and CDR2 is ANQGSEA. V shed 4 bases, J shed 2 bases, and the junction held 6 bases outside the gene matches. The CDR3 is made up of 15 amino acids. The CDR3 DNA follows: TGCAGCGTTGGACTAGCGGGTCTGAACACAGATACGCAGTATTTT. It encodes CSVGLAGLNTDTQYF.

In this sample, this clonotype is medium-sized (0.01 to 0.1%). V usage is TRBV6-2 or TRBV6-3 and J usage is TRBJ2-7, with D perhaps being TRBD1 or TRBD2 (5 bases each). V was shortened by 5 bases and J by 0 bases, with 14 bases between the two germline ends. The V gene's germline CDR1 is MNHEY and CDR2 SVGEGT. The CDR3 consists of 15 residues. CDR3 in amino acids: CASSKSRDGSYEQYF. The DNA for the CDR3 is TGTGCCAGCAGTAAATCCCGGGACGGCTCCTACGAGCAGTACTTC.

The CDR3 nucleotides are TGCGCCAGCAGCTTGTGGGACAGGGAAAGCGATGGCTACACCTTC. As protein: CASSLWDRESDGYTF. The chain has TRBV5-1 and TRBJ1-2, with 9 nucleotides matching TRBD1. The CDR3 loop spans 15 amino acids. CDR1 is SGHRS, CDR2 YFSETQ, per germline. Germline trimming cut 1 base from V and 6 bases from J; bases unmatched to any gene: 7.

This clonotype was observed many times. This sequence joins TRBV20-1 and TRBJ2-5, with D hard to call. CDR1 is DFQATT, CDR2 SNEGSKA, per germline (reference sequence). This CDR3 has 11 residues. V was cut by 6 bases and J by 5 bases, with 10 bases left in between. The CDR3 DNA reads as TGCAGTGCCAATGATAGGGAGACCCAGTACTTC. This gives the protein CSANDRETQYF.

The chain joins TRBV30 to TRBJ2-2; 9 positions match TRBD2. Germline assignment: CDR1 GTSNPN and CDR2 SVGIG (reference sequence). The CDR3 length is 18 residues. The trim removed 3 bases at V and 7 bases at J, leaving 18 bases unmatched. The CDR3 coding sequence is TGTGCCTGGAGGTCGAGGTCTGGCGGGAGGGCTGGAGTCGGGGAGCTGTTTTTT. It encodes CAWRSRSGGRAGVGELFF.

This clonotype was recorded many times. The chain recombines TRBV9 with TRBJ2-7, with D perhaps matching TRBD1 (6 bases). The V gene lost 3 bases and the J gene lost 2 bases, with 15 bases spanning the gap. The CDR3 loop spans 15 amino acids. Germline CDR1 reads SGDLS; CDR2 reads YYNGEE. CDR3 DNA: TGTGCCAGCAGCGAGAAACAGGGAATCGCCTACGAGCAGTACTTC. This translates into CASSEKQGIAYEQYF.

This clonotype was observed many times. The chain combines TRBV3-1 with TRBJ2-3, with D possibly matching TRBD1 (5 bases). The V gene lost 1 base and the J gene lost 6 bases, with 14 bases spanning the gap. Germline CDR1 is LGHDT and CDR2 is YNNKEL (reference sequence). The CDR3 sequence is 15 residues long. Written as DNA, the CDR3 is TGTGCCAGCAGCCAAGGGGGCGACGGAGCTGATACGCAGTATTTT. Its protein is CASSQGGDGADTQYF.

J is TRBJ1-6 and V is TRBV13; TRBD1 agrees at 11 bases. Germline V gene lookup returns CDR1 PRHDT and CDR2 FYEKMQ (reference sequence). The length of the CDR3 is 16 residues. V lost 6 bases, J lost 7 bases, and 8 bases stayed unmatched. CDR3 region: CASRAGRTGGNSPLHF. CDR3 DNA: TGTGCCAGCAGAGCAGGAAGGACAGGGGGCAATTCACCCCTCCACTTT.

By sample share, this clonotype is medium-sized (0.01 to 0.1%). This sequence joins TRBV6-4 and TRBJ1-1; possible D gene TRBD1, 6 bases. CDR1 and CDR2 (germline): MRHNA, SNTAGT. With 4 bases removed from V and 3 bases from J, the gap between germline ends came to 9 bases. The CDR3 has 13 amino acids. This CDR3 is CASSGGADTEAFF. CDR3 coding DNA: TGTGCCAGCAGTGGGGGGGCTGACACTGAAGCTTTCTTT.

This clonotype was observed a handful of times. The rearrangement uses TRBV5-6 and TRBJ2-3; possibly TRBD2 for D (6 bases). Trimming shortened V by 4 bases and J by 2 bases, and 11 bases separated the two germline ends. Germline V gene sequence: CDR1 SGHDT, CDR2 YYEEEE. CDR3 length: 14 residues. The CDR3 DNA follows: TGTGCCAGCAGCAGGGGACTTCTCACAGATACGCAGTATTTT. It translates to CASSRGLLTDTQYF.

This clonotype is labeled medium-sized (0.01 to 0.1%). This rearrangement joins TRBV20-1 to TRBJ2-5, with D maybe TRBD2 (5 bases). The CDR3 runs 13 residues. The V and J ends lost 7 bases and 1 base respectively, with 13 bases between them. Germline V gene sequence: CDR1 DFQATT, CDR2 SNEGSKA (reference sequence). The CDR3 DNA follows: TGCAGTGGCCTGAGACGGGGCCAAGAGACCCAGTACTTC. This translates into CSGLRRGQETQYF.

Regarding this clonotype: A read error is possible here, since a much larger clone lies one base away. J is TRBJ1-1 and V is TRBV4-2, with D unresolved. Germline CDR1 reads LGHNA; CDR2 reads YNFKEQ. The CDR3 is 13 amino acids. V was trimmed by 1 base and J by 8 bases, leaving 11 bases between them. CDR3 nucleotide sequence: TGTGCCAGCAGCCAAGGAGTGGAAACCGAAGCTTTCTTT. Translated: CASSQGVETEAFF.

Details on this clonotype: At one boundary the junction diverges from the germline segment, which might be a read error. V and J are TRBV6-2 or TRBV6-3 and TRBJ2-1; TRBD2 agrees at 9 bases. The length of the CDR3 is 18 residues. The germline CDR1 and CDR2 sequences are MNHEY and SVGEGT. The CDR3, as DNA: TGTGCCAGCAGTTACTCGGCCTTAGCGGGAGTGGCCTACAGTGAGCAGTTCTTC. Protein sequence: CASSYSALAGVAYSEQFF.

On this clonotype itself: A read error may explain this, as a much larger clone is one base away. This CDR3 fails to terminate in the conserved phenylalanine or tryptophan, so it likely reflects a read error. The chain carries TRBV5-1 and TRBJ1-2; no reliable D call. V lost 1 base, J lost 3 bases, and 7 bases lay in between. CDR1 is SGHRS and CDR2 is YFSETQ in the germline V gene. The CDR3 is 13 residues long. In DNA form, the CDR3 reads TGCGCCAGCAGCTTGACGGCGGACTATGGCTACACCGTC. It encodes CASSLTADYGYTV.

There are many counts of this clonotype. This chain connects TRBV7-9 to TRBJ1-1; weak D call: TRBD1 (5 bases). The germline gives CDR1 SEHNR, CDR2 FQNEAQ (reference sequence). This CDR3 spans 14 amino acids. Trimming cost V 5 bases and J 0 bases, with 10 bases left between them. CDR3 amino acids: CASSEMGVNTEAFF. CDR3 sequence (DNA): TGTGCCAGCAGCGAAATGGGGGTGAACACTGAAGCTTTCTTT.